Detailed here is one TCR beta chain. These data belong to a study of CD8 T cells in Susac syndrome. From germline, CDR1 is MDHEN and CDR2 SYDVKM. Between the trimmed V and J ends, which lost 3 bases and 16 bases, there was a span of 13 bases. The CDR3 is 11 residues long. The RNA, roughly 0.45 to 1 ug, was put through reverse transcription using random hexamers. Across 54 Vbeta and 13 Jbeta, immunoSEQ multiplex PCR amplified TCR beta CDR3. A single record per CDR3 protein comes from TCRdb applying MiXCR to the immunoSEQ multiplex PCR reads. Here the sample spans some 170,000 distinct CDR3 sequences, roughly 94% being singletons. TCR beta sequencing was performed on blood CD8+ and CD4+ T cells.

Sequenced input: CD4+ T cells from PBMCs. The V call is TRBV28, the J call TRBJ1-5; tentative D call: TRBD1 (6 bases). This receptor was taken from a human donor with Susac syndrome. The CDR3 loop reads CASSFGWGPHF. In DNA form, the CDR3 reads TGTGCCAGCAGTTTTGGATGGGGGCCCCATTTT.